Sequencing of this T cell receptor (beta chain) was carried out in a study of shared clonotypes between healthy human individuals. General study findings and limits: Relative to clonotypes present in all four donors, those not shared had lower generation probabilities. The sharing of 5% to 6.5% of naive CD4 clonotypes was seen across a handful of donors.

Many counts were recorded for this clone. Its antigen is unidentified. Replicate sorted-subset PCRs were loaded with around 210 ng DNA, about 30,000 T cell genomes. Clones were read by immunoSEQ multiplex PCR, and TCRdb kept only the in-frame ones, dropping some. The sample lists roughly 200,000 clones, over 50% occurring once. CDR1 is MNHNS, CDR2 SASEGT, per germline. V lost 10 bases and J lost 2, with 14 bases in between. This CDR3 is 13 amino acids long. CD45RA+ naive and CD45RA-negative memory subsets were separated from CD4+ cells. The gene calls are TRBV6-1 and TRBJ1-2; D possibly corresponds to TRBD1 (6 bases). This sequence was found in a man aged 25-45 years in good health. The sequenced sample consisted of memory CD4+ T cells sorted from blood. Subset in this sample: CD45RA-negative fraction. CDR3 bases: TGTGCCAATTCCAGGGGTCAAAACTATGGCTACACCTTC. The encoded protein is CANSRGQNYGYTF.